Shown below are 8 T cell receptor beta chains from a single sample sequenced in a study of blood T cell repertoires in COVID-19. The method was immunoSEQ multiplex PCR; TCRdb's version includes in-frame clones alone and lacks a portion of them. The table lists approximately 160,000 clones, over 80% of them singletons. Specimen: peripheral blood. These TCRs come from a woman aged 80 or older with active or convalescent COVID-19.

This chain connects TRBV5-5 to TRBJ1-6, with D possibly matching TRBD1 (5 bases). This CDR3 spans 16 amino acids. V lost 5 bases, J lost 2 bases, and 14 bases lay in between. Looked up from germline, CDR1 is SGHKS and CDR2 is YYEKEE (reference sequence). CDR3 region: CASSRLGGTYNSPLHF. The CDR3 DNA sequence: TGTGCCAGCAGTAGGTTGGGGGGGACCTATAATTCACCCCTCCACTTT. Full variable domain (missing parts from reference TRBV5-5 and TRBJ1-6): DAGVTQSPTHLIKTRGQQVTLRCSPISGHKSVSWYQQVLGQGPQFIFQYYEKEERGRGNFPDRFSARQFPNYSSELNVNALLLGDSALYLCASSRLGGTYNSPLHFGNGTRLTVT.

J is TRBJ2-2 and V is TRBV5-1, with 9 positions matching TRBD2. Trimming cost V 10 bases and J 5 bases; bases outside gene matches: 15. Germline V lookup: CDR1 SGHRS, CDR2 YFSETQ. The CDR3 runs to 16 residues. The DNA for the CDR3 is TGCGCCCGCCGCGGGGCGGGGGGGCCGGATACCGGGGAGCTGTTTTTT. It encodes CARRGAGGPDTGELFF.

The chain combines TRBV10-3 with TRBJ1-1; 7 nucleotides align to TRBD1. Germline V gene lookup returns CDR1 ENHRY and CDR2 SYGVKD. The CDR3 spans 14 residues. With V trimmed by 6 bases and J by 2 bases, 6 bases remained unmatched. DNA for the CDR3: TGTGCCATCAGCATAACAGGGGCTAACACTGAAGCTTTCTTT. Translating it yields CAISITGANTEAFF.

This chain links TRBV11-2 with TRBJ2-2; 8 bases fit TRBD2. The CDR3 extends over 17 amino acids. The V gene end was trimmed by 1 base and the J gene end by 1 base; junction bases not matched to a gene: 5. Germline values: CDR1 SGHAT, CDR2 FQNNGV. CDR3 in amino acids: CASSLGPGLVNTGELFF. Written as DNA, the CDR3 is TGTGCCAGCAGCTTAGGGCCGGGACTAGTGAACACCGGGGAGCTGTTTTTT. The full variable domain, its missing parts supplied by reference TRBV11-2 and TRBJ2-2, is EAGVAQSPRYKIIEKRQSVAFWCNPISGHATLYWYQQILGQGPKLLIQFQNNGVVDDSQLPKDRFSAERLKGVDSTLKIQPAKLEDSAVYLCASSLGPGLVNTGELFFGEGSRLTVL.

This clone was counted once. V gene TRBV29-1 combines with J gene TRBJ1-1; D ambiguous. The V gene lost 4 bases and the J gene lost 4 bases, with 10 bases spanning the gap. The CDR3 runs 12 residues. Germline V lookup: CDR1 SQVTM, CDR2 ANQGSEA. The CDR3 region is CSVVEGATEAFF. The DNA of the CDR3 is TGCAGCGTTGTGGAGGGTGCCACTGAAGCTTTCTTT. The full variable domain, with the rest looked up from reference TRBV29-1 and TRBJ1-1, is SAVISQKPSRDICQRGTSLTIQCQVDSQVTMMFWYRQQPGQSLTLIATANQGSEATYESGFVIDKFPISRPNLTFSTLTVSNMSPEDSSIYLCSVVEGATEAFFGQGTRLTVV.

On this clone itself: The germline gene is not matched at one end of the junction; a read error may be the cause. This chain uses TRBV7-7 with TRBJ1-5, with 7 bases matching TRBD1. The CDR3 is 13 residues long. CDR1 and CDR2 from the germline V gene are SSHAT and FNYEAQ (reference sequence). As DNA, the CDR3 is TGTGCTAGCAGCACAGGGGTGGGTCAGCCCCAGCATTTT. Amino acids: CASSTGVGQPQHF.

The chain joins TRBV19 to TRBJ1-2; no reliable D call. This CDR3 spans 11 amino acids. Germline V gene sequence: CDR1 LNHDA, CDR2 SQIVND (reference sequence). With 5 bases removed from V and 8 bases from J, the gap between germline ends came to 9 bases. CDR3 sequence: CASSSAGGYTF. DNA for the CDR3: TGTGCCAGTAGTTCTGCGGGAGGCTACACCTTC.

V is TRBV6-9 and J is TRBJ2-5, with a possible D match to TRBD1 (6 bases). CDR3 length: 13 amino acids. The germline CDR1 and CDR2 sequences are MNHGY and SVAAGI. V dropped 7 bases and J dropped 2 bases, with 11 bases sitting between them. The CDR3 loop is CASTGQIQETQYF. CDR3 nucleotides: TGTGCCAGCACCGGACAGATACAAGAGACCCAGTACTTC.